What follows is one T cell receptor (beta chain) and its context. The antigen is undetermined. J gave up 8 bases and V 0 bases, and 8 bases lay outside the gene matches. The V gene's germline CDR1 is SGHRS and CDR2 YFSETQ. CDR3 size: 16 residues. Template for every sorted-subset replicate PCR totaled about 0.2 ug DNA, roughly 30,000 T cell genomes. Here immunoSEQ multiplex PCR was the method, and the copy in TCRdb shows in-frame clones only, minus some. The sample has approximately 2,000,000 clones, 92% seen once. These data come from a study of shared clonotypes between healthy human individuals. Study-wide findings and caveats: Among four donors, about 5% of naive CD4 clonotypes were found in common.

The receptor's source is a man between 18 and 29 years old in good health. Some clones in this sample may be carry-over from other donors' samples. The sample consisted of naive CD4+ T cells from PBMCs. Subset in this sample: CD45RA+ positively selected. The chain has TRBV5-1 and TRBJ2-1, with 10 bases that match TRBD2. CDR3 coding DNA: TGCGCCAGCAGCTTGGTGCCTAGCGGGAGTATGGATGAGCAGTTCTTC. It yields the protein CASSLVPSGSMDEQFF.